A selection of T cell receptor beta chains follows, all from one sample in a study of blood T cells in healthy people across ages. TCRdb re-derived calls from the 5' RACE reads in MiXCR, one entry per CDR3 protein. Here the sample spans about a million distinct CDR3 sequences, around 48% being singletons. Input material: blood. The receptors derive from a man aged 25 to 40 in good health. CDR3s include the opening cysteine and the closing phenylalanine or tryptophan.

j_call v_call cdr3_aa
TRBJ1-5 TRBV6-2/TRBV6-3 CASSFQWRDQPQHF
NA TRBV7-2 CASSLGGPWGDIQYF
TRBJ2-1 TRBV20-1 CSARDGTLGAEQFF
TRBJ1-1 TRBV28 CASSLPPGNTEAFF
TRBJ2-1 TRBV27 CASSPLGRDYSEQFF
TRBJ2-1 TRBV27 CASPSGGQFF
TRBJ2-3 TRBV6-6 CASRRGGGTDTQYF
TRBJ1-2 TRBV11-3 CASSLGGQLSQSYTF
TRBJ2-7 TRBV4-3 CASSQDGNRMNEQYF
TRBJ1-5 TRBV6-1 CASSEEIWRGNQPQHF
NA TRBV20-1 CSAAYLLLETQYF
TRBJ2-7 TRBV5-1 CASSSNSQSYEQYF
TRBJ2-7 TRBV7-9 CASSSVKYEQYF
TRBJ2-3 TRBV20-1 CSARTSGGAYTQYF
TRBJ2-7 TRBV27 CASSQNRDRGYEQYF
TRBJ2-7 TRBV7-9 CASSLRDTSDEQYF
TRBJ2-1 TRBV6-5 CASSMPGLHNEQFF
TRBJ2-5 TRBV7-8 CASSYNNRDPEETQYF
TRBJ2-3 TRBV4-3 CASSQEVRGNTDTQYF
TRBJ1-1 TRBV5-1 CASSLVQDSEAFF
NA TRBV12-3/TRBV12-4 CASSADRASSYEQYF
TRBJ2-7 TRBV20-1 CSARDLATNQGIPSYEQYF
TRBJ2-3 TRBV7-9 CASSSWDRTDTQYF
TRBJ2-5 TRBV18 CASSPPGDRQETQYF
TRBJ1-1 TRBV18 CASSPVLTGGATEAFF
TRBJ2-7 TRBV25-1 CASSTNAAYEQYF
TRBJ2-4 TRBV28 CASSLSDGIAKNIQYF
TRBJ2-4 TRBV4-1 CASSHPSGGADIQYF
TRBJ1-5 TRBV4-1 CASSQEKNWDQPQHF
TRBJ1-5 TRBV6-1 CASSGVGGYSNQPQHF
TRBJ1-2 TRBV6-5 CASSYSGTGNVGYTF
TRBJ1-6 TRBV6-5 CASMYRVQNSPLHF
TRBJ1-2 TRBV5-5 CASRPTQVNYIDGYTF
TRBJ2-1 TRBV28 CASSPLRSGGATYNEQFF
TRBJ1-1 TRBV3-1 CASSQPGDMNTEAFF
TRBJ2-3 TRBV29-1 CSARLPALVQHTQYF
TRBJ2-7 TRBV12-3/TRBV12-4 CASSLETGDYEQYF
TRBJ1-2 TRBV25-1 CASSGSGNCGYTF
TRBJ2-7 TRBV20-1 CSGGTGQTYEQYF
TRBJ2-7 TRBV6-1 CASRYWEGSSYEQYF
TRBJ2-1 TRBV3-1 CASSQNPEPNEQFF
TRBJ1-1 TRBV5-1 CASSLEVGEAFF
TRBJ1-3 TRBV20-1 CSARDPGGVNTIYF
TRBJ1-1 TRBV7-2 CASSPAGMINTEAFF
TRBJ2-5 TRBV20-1 CSAPHGHLYF
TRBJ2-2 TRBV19 CAGTPSRQGATGELFF
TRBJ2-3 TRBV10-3 CAISEGTSGDTQYF
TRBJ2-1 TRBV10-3 CAISQSGQGAWNEQFF
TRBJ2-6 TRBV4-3 CASSQERDLGGANVLTF
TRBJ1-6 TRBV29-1 CSARQGANSPLHF
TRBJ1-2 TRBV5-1 CASSLSETYGYTF
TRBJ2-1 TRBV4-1 CASSPGWVRGETQFF
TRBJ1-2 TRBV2 CASLRQDYGYTF
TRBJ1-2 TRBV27 CASSAGEGHYGYTF